This T cell receptor beta chain is from a study of CD8+ T cells in alopecia areata. Turning to the study itself: The drug, tofacitinib, lasted 6 to 18 months, followed by 6 months off drug.

Following RNA extraction, reverse transcription yielded cDNA that acted as the sequencing template. Sequencing used immunoSEQ multiplex PCR; TCRdb keeps in-frame clones, though not all of them. Among over 200,000 clones listed, around three fifths were seen once. The treatment was: oral pan-JAK inhibitor, 5-10 mg twice daily. It was from alopecia areata patients that lesional scalp punch biopsies and peripheral blood were collected. Isolation of CD4+ and CD8+ T cells from PBMCs was achieved by sorting. This CDR3 is 13 amino acids long. The ends were cut back, 3 bases at V and 6 bases at J, with 11 bases in the middle. CDR1 and CDR2 (germline): SNHLY, FYNNEI.

This clonotype originated in a human donor with alopecia areata. Sequenced here: CD4+ T cells sorted from blood, sampled at week 4, from a patient treated with tofacitinib. The chain combines TRBV2 with TRBJ1-1; a possible D gene is TRBD1 (6 bases). The CDR3 spells CASSDRGGAEAFF. In DNA form, the CDR3 reads TGTGCCAGCAGTGACAGGGGAGGAGCTGAAGCTTTCTTT.